The 3 T cell receptor beta chains below all came from one sample that was sequenced in a study of cytomegalovirus exposure and HLA in healthy donors. Use of 60 Vbeta and 13 Jbeta primers characterized the PCR. Measured with immunoSEQ multiplex PCR; TCRdb has only the in-frame clones, and not every one. This table has 110,000 or so clones, approximately 14% appearing once. Sequences were obtained from PBMCs. These receptors came from a female donor in good health and CMV-seronegative.

This clone showed up just a few times. V is TRBV9 and J is TRBJ2-1, with TRBD2 matching over 9 bases. This CDR3 has 19 residues. Unmatched junction bases numbered 11, after V lost 1 base and J lost 0 bases. CDR1 and CDR2 from the germline V gene are SGDLS and YYNGEE. As DNA, the CDR3 is TGTGCCAGCAGCGTATCGGGAGCGGGGGGCCCGAGCTCCTACAATGAGCAGTTCTTC. Its protein is CASSVSGAGGPSSYNEQFF.

This rearrangement joins TRBV10-3 to TRBJ1-1, with TRBD1 as a possible D gene (5 bases). The length of the CDR3 is 13 residues. V was cut by 3 bases and J by 0 bases, with 5 bases left in between. Germline lookup yields CDR1 ENHRY and CDR2 SYGVKD. As DNA, the CDR3 is TGTGCCATCAGTGAAGGGGTGAACACTGAAGCTTTCTTT. Its protein product is CAISEGVNTEAFF.

The rearrangement links TRBV19 to TRBJ2-5, with 7 bases lining up with TRBD2. This CDR3 spans 16 amino acids. V lost 4 bases to trimming and J lost 0 bases; unmatched junction nucleotides: 8. Germline-derived CDR1 and CDR2 are LNHDA and SQIVND (reference sequence). This CDR3 is CASSRSGTDYQETQYF. The DNA for the CDR3 is TGTGCCAGTAGTAGGAGCGGGACGGACTACCAAGAGACCCAGTACTTC. The full variable domain, in which reference TRBV19 and TRBJ2-5 provide the parts outside the CDR3, is DGGITQSPKYLFRKEGQNVTLSCEQNLNHDAMYWYRQDPGQGLRLIYYSQIVNDFQKGDIAEGYSVSREKKESFPLTVTSAQKNPTAFYLCASSRSGTDYQETQYFGPGTRLLVL.